This TCR beta chain stems from a study of identical twins. Broader study findings: Invariant MAIT and iNKT cells are populations that could partly confound zero-insertion analyses.

V was clipped by 5 bases and J by 8 bases, with 12 bases between them. Germline CDR1 DFQATT, CDR2 SNEGSKA (reference sequence). The CDR3 totals 11 residues. This clonotype has only a few counts. Its antigen is unknown. TCRdb redid the calling of the 5' RACE reads with MiXCR, one entry per CDR3 protein. The sample records roughly 540,000 distinct CDR3 sequences, roughly 21% being singletons. These same records also appear under a second study, on T cells expressing NK-cell markers.

The chain links TRBV20-1 to TRBJ1-1; D ambiguous. This TCR came from a woman under 30 in good health. The sample taken for sequencing was CD4+ T cells sorted from blood. The CDR3 loop is CSARRAREAFF. CDR3 bases: TGCAGTGCTCGCCGGGCCCGAGAAGCTTTCTTT.